This T cell receptor beta chain was obtained from a study of T cells in Graves' hyperthyroidism and ophthalmopathy. Study overall: Before any treatment, at initial diagnosis, peripheral blood was collected. Study-wide results and caveats: In simple terms, a model built on 13 V-J features told ophthalmopathy apart from stable hyperthyroidism. Expanded thyroid clonotypes (above 0.001) were mostly also found in blood.

The sample holds many counts of this clonotype. Its antigen is currently unknown. Amplified regions were TCR beta CDR3 sequences from RNA transcripts. The HTBI primer set drove a first-round RT-PCR of the TCR CDR3. TCRdb reanalysed the multiplex PCR reads using MiXCR and keeps one entry per CDR3 protein. Among about 180,000 distinct CDR3 sequences listed, about 18% were seen once. Thyroid ultrasound and orbital computed tomography, with clinical symptoms and serum thyroxine and TRAb, informed diagnoses. The germline V and J ends were trimmed by 6 bases and 0 bases, with 15 bases remaining between them. The CDR3 totals 17 residues. In germline, CDR1 is MNHEY, CDR2 SMNVEV (reference sequence).

This receptor was obtained from a woman aged 50 to 60 with Graves' hyperthyroidism. Input material: blood. The V and J genes are TRBV27 and TRBJ2-6; perhaps TRBD1 as D (6 bases). Written as DNA, the CDR3 is TGTGCCAGCAGCTTCCTCGGACAGAGCTCTGGGGCCAACGTCCTGACTTTC. Protein sequence: CASSFLGQSSGANVLTF.